These 9 T cell receptor beta chains originate from one sample sequenced in a study of blood T cell repertoires in COVID-19. The assay was immunoSEQ multiplex PCR, and TCRdb's table has in-frame clones only and misses some. The sample comprises about 270,000 clones, approximately 90% of which are singletons, and about 4% rests with the top ten. The sample was PBMCs or T cells enriched from blood (not recorded which). The receptors derive from a woman in her 30s with acute COVID-19.

V usage is TRBV6-5 and J usage is TRBJ1-1; 9 bases fit TRBD1. With 5 bases clipped from V and 5 bases from J, the junction kept 9 bases outside the gene matches. CDR3 length: 15 residues. The germline V gene encodes CDR1 MNHEY and CDR2 SVGAGI. The chain's CDR3 is CASSSPGQGGTEAFF. The CDR3 DNA sequence: TGTGCCAGCAGTAGCCCGGGACAGGGAGGAACTGAAGCTTTCTTT.

The V gene is TRBV3-1 (or the pseudogene TRBV3-2), the J gene TRBJ2-1, with D tentatively TRBD1 (5 bases). V was cut by 4 bases and J by 0 bases, with 10 bases left in between. The CDR3 spans 15 residues. From germline, CDR1 is LGHDT and CDR2 YNNKEL (reference sequence). CDR3 DNA sequence: TGTGCCAGCAGCCGCGGACAAAGCTCCTACAATGAGCAGTTCTTC. Amino acid sequence: CASSRGQSSYNEQFF.

This chain connects TRBV5-4 to TRBJ2-7, with TRBD2 as a possible D gene (6 bases). V lost 0 bases, J lost 5 bases, and 15 bases lay in between. CDR3 length: 15 residues. The germline CDR1 and CDR2 sequences are SGHNT and YYREEE (reference sequence). The CDR3 spells CASSLVRGIVNEQYF. The CDR3 nucleotides read TGTGCCAGCAGCTTGGTGCGGGGTATCGTGAACGAGCAGTACTTC.

This sequence joins TRBV6-6 and TRBJ1-2; 7 bases are a match to TRBD1. The CDR3 contains 14 residues. V shed 4 bases, J shed 6 bases, and the junction held 8 bases outside the gene matches. Germline values: CDR1 MNHNY, CDR2 SVGAGI (reference sequence). The CDR3 protein is CASSWTRDRNGYTF. DNA for the CDR3: TGTGCCAGCAGTTGGACCCGGGACAGAAATGGCTACACCTTC.

V gene TRBV6-2 or TRBV6-3 combines with J gene TRBJ1-2; D possibly corresponds to TRBD1 (6 bases). V was clipped by 4 bases and J by 7 bases, with 13 bases between them. The germline V gene encodes CDR1 MNHEY and CDR2 SVGEGT. The CDR3 length is 13 residues. The CDR3 region is CASSLSLDSGYTF. The CDR3 DNA sequence: TGTGCCAGCAGTTTATCACTGGACAGTGGCTACACCTTC.

The V gene is TRBV7-6, the J gene TRBJ2-2; no clear D. Germline V gives CDR1 SGHVS, CDR2 FNYEAQ. The V and J ends lost 1 base and 8 bases respectively, with 8 bases between them. The CDR3 covers 13 residues. The CDR3 protein is CASSLVGWGELFF. CDR3 in DNA: TGTGCCAGCAGCTTAGTTGGCTGGGGGGAGCTGTTTTTT.

In DNA, the CDR3 is TGTGCCAGCAGCACCGGACTAGCGGGTTTCTCCTACGAGCAGTACTTC. This translates into CASSTGLAGFSYEQYF. The chain joins TRBV28 to TRBJ2-7, with 11 bases that match TRBD2. With V trimmed by 6 bases and J by 0 bases, 7 bases remained unmatched. CDR3 size: 16 residues. CDR1 is MDHEN and CDR2 is SYDVKM in the germline V gene.

The chain combines TRBV27 with TRBJ2-7, with TRBD2 matching over 14 bases. V was clipped by 3 bases and J by 3 bases; unmatched bases: 1. Germline V gene data show CDR1 as MNHEY and CDR2 as SMNVEV (reference sequence). CDR3 length: 15 amino acids. This CDR3 reads CASSFGTSGSYEQYF. Written as DNA, the CDR3 is TGTGCCAGCAGTTTCGGGACTAGCGGGAGCTACGAGCAGTACTTC.

V gene TRBV4-1 combines with J gene TRBJ2-1; weak D call: TRBD1 (6 bases). Trimming pared 2 bases from V and 9 bases from J, leaving 20 bases between. The V gene's germline CDR1 is MGHRA and CDR2 YSYEKL. CDR3 length: 16 residues. The CDR3 spells CASSQSRLGAIGEQFF. The CDR3 nucleotides are TGCGCCAGCAGCCAATCACGACTGGGGGCGATAGGTGAGCAGTTCTTC.